This T cell receptor beta chain came from a study of cytomegalovirus exposure and HLA in healthy donors. On this clone itself: Its specificity is not known.

Regarding the study as a whole: Generally TCR sequences proved uncommon, though certain public TCRs appeared in numerous donors. Previous analysis showed most TCR beta V segments were productive about 90% or about 30% of the time. Among TCR beta chains of equal frequency, HLA-associated ones were more clonally expanded in a later analysis.

J gave up 5 bases and V 0 bases, and 7 bases lay outside the gene matches. The CDR3 spans 15 residues. Germline V lookup: CDR1 SGHKS, CDR2 YYEKEE (reference sequence). PCR employed 60 Vbeta and 13 Jbeta primers. Sequenced by immunoSEQ multiplex PCR; TCRdb stores in-frame clones only, minus some. The profile shows 200,000 or so clones, 82% of them singletons. The chain has TRBV5-5 and TRBJ2-7; TRBD1 matches at 8 bases. Sequenced sample: PBMCs. The TCR sequence derives from a boy aged 2 to 9 in good health and CMV-seronegative. CDR3 in amino acids: CASSLDQGAWNEQYF. The CDR3 DNA follows: TGTGCCAGCAGCTTGGATCAGGGGGCGTGGAACGAGCAGTACTTC.